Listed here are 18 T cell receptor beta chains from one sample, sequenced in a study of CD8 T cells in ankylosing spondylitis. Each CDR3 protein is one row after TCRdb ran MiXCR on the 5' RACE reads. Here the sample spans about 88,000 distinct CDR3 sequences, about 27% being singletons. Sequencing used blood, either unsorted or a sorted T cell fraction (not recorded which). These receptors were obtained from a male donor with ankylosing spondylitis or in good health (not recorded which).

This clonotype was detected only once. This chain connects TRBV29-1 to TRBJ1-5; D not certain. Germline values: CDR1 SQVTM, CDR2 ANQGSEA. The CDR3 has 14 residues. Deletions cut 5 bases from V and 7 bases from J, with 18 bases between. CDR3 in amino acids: CSVTSDRSNQPQHF. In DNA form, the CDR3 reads TGCAGCGTTACCTCGGACCGATCCAACCAGCCCCAGCATTTT.

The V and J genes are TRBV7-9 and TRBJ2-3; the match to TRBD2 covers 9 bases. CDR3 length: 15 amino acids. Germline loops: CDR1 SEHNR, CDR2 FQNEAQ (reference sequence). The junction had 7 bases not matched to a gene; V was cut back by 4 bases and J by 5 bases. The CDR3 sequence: CASSSQRGVIDTQYF. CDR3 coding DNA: TGTGCCAGCAGCTCTCAGCGGGGGGTAATAGATACGCAGTATTTT.

Here the CDR3 DNA reads TGTGCCAGACCCGGCGGGCAGTACACCGGGGAGCTGTTTTTT. This gives the protein CARPGGQYTGELFF. The J gene is TRBJ2-2, the V gene TRBV7-9, with D perhaps TRBD2 (5 bases). Germline lookup yields CDR1 SEHNR and CDR2 FQNEAQ (reference sequence). V lost 9 bases and J lost 3, with 14 bases in between. CDR3 length: 14 residues.

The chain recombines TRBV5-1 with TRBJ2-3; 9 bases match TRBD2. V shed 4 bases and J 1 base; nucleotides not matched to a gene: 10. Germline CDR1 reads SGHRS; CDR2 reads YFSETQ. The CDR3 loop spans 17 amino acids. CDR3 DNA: TGCGCCAGCAGCCGCTCTAGGACTAGCGAGGGCACAGATACGCAGTATTTT. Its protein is CASSRSRTSEGTDTQYF. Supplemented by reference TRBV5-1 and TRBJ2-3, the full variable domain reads KAGVTQTPRYLIKTRGQQVTLSCSPISGHRSVSWYQQTPGQGLQFLFEYFSETQRNKGNFPGRFSGRQFSNSRSEMNVSTLELGDSALYLCASSRSRTSEGTDTQYFGPGTRLTVL.

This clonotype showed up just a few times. The CDR3 protein is CASSERQGRGYEQYF. The CDR3 DNA is TGCGCCAGCAGCGAACGACAGGGGCGGGGATACGAGCAGTACTTC. The chain joins TRBV5-1 to TRBJ2-7, with 8 nucleotides matching TRBD1. Trimming at V came to 4 bases and at J to 4 bases, leaving 10 bases not matched to a gene. The CDR3 loop spans 15 amino acids. Germline V gives CDR1 SGHRS, CDR2 YFSETQ.

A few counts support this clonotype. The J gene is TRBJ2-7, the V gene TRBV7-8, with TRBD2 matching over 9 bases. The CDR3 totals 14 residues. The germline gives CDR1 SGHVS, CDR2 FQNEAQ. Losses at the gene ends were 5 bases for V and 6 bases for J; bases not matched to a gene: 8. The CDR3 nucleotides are TGTGCCAGCAGCCGGACTAGCGCGTCGGTCGAGCAGTACTTC. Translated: CASSRTSASVEQYF.

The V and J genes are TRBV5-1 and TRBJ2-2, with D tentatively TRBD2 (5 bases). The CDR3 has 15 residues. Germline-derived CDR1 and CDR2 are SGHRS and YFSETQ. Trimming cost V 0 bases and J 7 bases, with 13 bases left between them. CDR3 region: CASSLDVGIVGELFF. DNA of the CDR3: TGCGCCAGCAGCTTGGACGTCGGGATTGTCGGGGAGCTGTTTTTT.

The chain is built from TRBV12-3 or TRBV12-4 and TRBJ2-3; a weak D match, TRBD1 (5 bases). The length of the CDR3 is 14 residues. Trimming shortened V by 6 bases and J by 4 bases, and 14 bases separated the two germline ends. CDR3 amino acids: CASRQQVGADTQYF. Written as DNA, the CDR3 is TGTGCCAGCAGACAACAGGTCGGTGCAGATACGCAGTATTTT.

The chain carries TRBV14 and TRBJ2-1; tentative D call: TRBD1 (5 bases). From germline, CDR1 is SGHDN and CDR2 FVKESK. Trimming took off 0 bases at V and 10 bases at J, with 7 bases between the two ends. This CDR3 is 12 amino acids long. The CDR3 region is CASSQEWTEQFF. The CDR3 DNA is TGTGCCAGCAGCCAAGAGTGGACAGAGCAGTTCTTC.

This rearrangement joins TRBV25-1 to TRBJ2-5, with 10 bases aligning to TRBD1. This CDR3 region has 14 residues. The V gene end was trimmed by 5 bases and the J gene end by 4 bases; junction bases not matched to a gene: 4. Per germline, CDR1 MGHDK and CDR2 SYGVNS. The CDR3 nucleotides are TGTGCCAGCAGTTTAGGACAGGGGGGAGAGACCCAGTACTTC. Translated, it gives CASSLGQGGETQYF. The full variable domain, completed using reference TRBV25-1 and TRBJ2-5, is EADIYQTPRYLVIGTGKKITLECSQTMGHDKMYWYQQDPGMELHLIHYSYGVNSTEKGDLSSESTVSRIRTEHFPLTLESARPSHTSQYLCASSLGQGGETQYFGPGTRLLVL.

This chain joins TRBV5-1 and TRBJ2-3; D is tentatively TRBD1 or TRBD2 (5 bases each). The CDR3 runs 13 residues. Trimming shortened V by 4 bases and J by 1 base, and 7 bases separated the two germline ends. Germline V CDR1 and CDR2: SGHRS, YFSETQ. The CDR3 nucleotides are TGCGCCAGCAGCCGGGACGGCACAGATACGCAGTATTTT. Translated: CASSRDGTDTQYF.

As DNA, the CDR3 is TGTGCCAGCTCAGTGATGAACACTGAAGCTTTCTTT. It specifies CASSVMNTEAFF. V is TRBV28 and J is TRBJ1-1; D ambiguous. The CDR3 has 12 residues. V shed 8 bases and J shed 0 bases, with 7 bases lying between them. Germline CDR1 reads MDHEN; CDR2 reads SYDVKM.

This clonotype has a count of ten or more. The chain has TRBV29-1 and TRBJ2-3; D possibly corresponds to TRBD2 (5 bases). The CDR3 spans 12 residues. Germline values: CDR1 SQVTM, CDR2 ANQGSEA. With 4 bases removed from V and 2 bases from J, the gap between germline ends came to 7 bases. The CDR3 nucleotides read TGCAGCGTTGGCGGGTTCACAGATACGCAGTATTTT. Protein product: CSVGGFTDTQYF.

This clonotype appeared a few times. In DNA, the CDR3 is TGTGCCACCGGGACAGGAGCTTCGACTGAAGCTTTCTTT. Translated: CATGTGASTEAFF. V gene TRBV10-3 combines with J gene TRBJ1-1; 8 nucleotides align to TRBD1. Trimming took 10 bases from V and 5 from J; bases not matched to a gene: 9. This CDR3 comprises 13 residues. CDR1 is ENHRY and CDR2 is SYGVKD in the germline V gene.

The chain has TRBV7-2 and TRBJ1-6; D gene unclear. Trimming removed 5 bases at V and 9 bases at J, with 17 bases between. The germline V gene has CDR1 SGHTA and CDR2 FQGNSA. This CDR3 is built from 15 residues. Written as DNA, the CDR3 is TGTGCCAGCAGCCCAAGAACTAGGGCCCCTTCACCCCTCCACTTT. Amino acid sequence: CASSPRTRAPSPLHF.

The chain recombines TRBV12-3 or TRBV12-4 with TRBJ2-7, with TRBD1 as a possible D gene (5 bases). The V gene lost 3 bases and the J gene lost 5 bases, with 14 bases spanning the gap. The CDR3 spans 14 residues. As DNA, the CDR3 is TGTGCCAGCAGTTTCGGCAGGGTGTCGGACGAGCAGTACGTC. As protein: CASSFGRVSDEQYV.

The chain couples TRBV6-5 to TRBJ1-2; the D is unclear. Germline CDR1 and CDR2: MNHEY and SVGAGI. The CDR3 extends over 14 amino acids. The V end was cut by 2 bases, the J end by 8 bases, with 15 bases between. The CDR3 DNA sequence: TGTGCCAGCAGTTACGACCAGGAAGAATTAGGCTACACCTTC. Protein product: CASSYDQEELGYTF.

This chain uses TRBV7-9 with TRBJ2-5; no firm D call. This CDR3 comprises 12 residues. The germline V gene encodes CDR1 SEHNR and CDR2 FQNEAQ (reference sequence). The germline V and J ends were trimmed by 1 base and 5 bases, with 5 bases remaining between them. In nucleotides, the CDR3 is TGTGCCAGCAGCTTAGGGTCGGAGACCCAGTACTTC. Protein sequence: CASSLGSETQYF.